The source of this T cell receptor (beta chain) is a study of PD-1 blockade in classical Hodgkin lymphoma. General observations from the study: A reduction in baseline TCR diversity was reportedly seen in newly diagnosed patients relative to healthy donors. Sources of repertoire differences remain undefined, possibly disease activity or prior therapy.

Data came from immunoSEQ multiplex PCR; TCRdb stores just in-frame clones and leaves some out. The sample consists of around 19,000 clones, more than 80% of them appearing once. The germline V and J ends were trimmed by 6 bases and 0 bases, with 9 bases remaining between them. Germline V lookup: CDR1 MNHNY, CDR2 SVGAGI (reference sequence). CDR3 size: 14 residues. Following autologous stem cell transplantation, relapse occurred in every patient, and exposure to brentuximab vedotin varied. Patients had relapsed/refractory classical Hodgkin lymphoma with complete response, partial response or progressive disease as best response. This clone was picked up a small number of times. Its antigen is undetermined.

The source material was peripheral blood mononuclear cells (PBMCs), sampled before the second cycle of nivolumab. V is TRBV6-6 and J is TRBJ2-1; possible D gene TRBD2, 5 bases. This clonotype was obtained from a human donor with classical Hodgkin lymphoma. The CDR3, as DNA: TGTGCCAGCAGAGATACTAGCTCCTACAATGAGCAGTTCTTC. Translation gives CASRDTSSYNEQFF.